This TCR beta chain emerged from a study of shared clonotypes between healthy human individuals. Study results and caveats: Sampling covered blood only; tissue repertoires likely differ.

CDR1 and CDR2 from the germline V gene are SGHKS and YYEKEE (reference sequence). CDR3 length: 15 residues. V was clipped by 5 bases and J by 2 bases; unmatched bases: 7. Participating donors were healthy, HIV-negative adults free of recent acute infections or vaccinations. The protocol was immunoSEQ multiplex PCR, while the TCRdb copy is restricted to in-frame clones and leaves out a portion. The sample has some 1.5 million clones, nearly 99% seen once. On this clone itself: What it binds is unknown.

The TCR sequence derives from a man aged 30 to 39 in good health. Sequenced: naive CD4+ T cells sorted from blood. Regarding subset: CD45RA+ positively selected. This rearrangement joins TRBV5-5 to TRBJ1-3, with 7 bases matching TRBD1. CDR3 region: CASSFDRVAGNTIYF. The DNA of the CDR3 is TGTGCCAGCAGTTTTGACAGGGTAGCTGGAAACACCATATATTTT.